These 17 T cell receptor beta chains came from one sample sequenced in a study of cytomegalovirus exposure and HLA in healthy donors. Both 60 Vbeta primers and 13 Jbeta primers went into the PCR. Data came from immunoSEQ multiplex PCR; TCRdb stores just in-frame clones and leaves some out. The sample consists of around 86,000 clones, about three quarters of them appearing once. Sequencing was done on a sample of PBMCs. Receptor source: a female donor in good health and CMV-seronegative.

The chain uses TRBV4-1 and TRBJ2-7; TRBD1 might be the D (5 bases). The CDR3 loop spans 14 amino acids. The V gene lost 0 bases and the J gene lost 8 bases, with 14 bases spanning the gap. Germline assignment: CDR1 MGHRA and CDR2 YSYEKL. The chain's CDR3 is CASSQENLWGQQYF. CDR3 nucleotides: TGCGCCAGCAGCCAAGAAAATTTGTGGGGCCAGCAGTACTTC.

This sequence joins TRBV5-5 and TRBJ1-2, with TRBD1 identical over 9 bases. CDR1 and CDR2 (germline): SGHKS, YYEKEE (reference sequence). V shed 0 bases and J 4 bases; nucleotides not matched to a gene: 7. The CDR3 has 16 amino acids. CDR3 DNA sequence: TGTGCCAGCAGCTTGGGGATTACAGGGGGCGTCTATGGCTACACCTTC. This codes for CASSLGITGGVYGYTF.

This chain links TRBV4-1 with TRBJ2-3; D unresolved. Trimming took off 2 bases at V and 9 bases at J, with 15 bases between the two ends. This CDR3 region has 14 residues. Germline CDR1 and CDR2: MGHRA and YSYEKL. The CDR3 region is CASSQQADADTQYF. The DNA for the CDR3 is TGCGCCAGCAGCCAACAGGCCGACGCCGACACGCAGTATTTT.

This clone was observed a few times. The rearrangement uses TRBV6-5 and TRBJ2-7, with D unresolved. From germline, CDR1 is MNHEY and CDR2 SVGAGI. The CDR3 covers 13 residues. Trimming removed 6 bases from V and 2 bases from J, with 11 bases in between. The DNA for the CDR3 is TGTGCCAGCAGGGGCCCAACACCCTACGAGCAGTACTTC. Translation gives CASRGPTPYEQYF.

This clone was found a few times. This chain links TRBV6-6 with TRBJ1-1, with 7 bases lining up with TRBD1. Looked up from germline, CDR1 is MNHNY and CDR2 is SVGAGI (reference sequence). Losses at the gene ends were 6 bases for V and 3 bases for J; bases not matched to a gene: 7. This CDR3 contains 14 residues. CDR3 coding DNA: TGTGCCAGCAGAAGAGGACAGGCCTACACTGAAGCTTTCTTT. It encodes CASRRGQAYTEAFF.

This sequence joins TRBV19 and TRBJ1-5, with a tentative D call TRBD1 (5 bases). The CDR3 sequence is 18 residues long. CDR1 LNHDA and CDR2 SQIVND come from the germline V gene (reference sequence). The V gene lost 5 bases and the J gene lost 3 bases, with 23 bases spanning the gap. CDR3 loop: CASSPHDSGVGDNQPQHF. DNA of the CDR3: TGTGCCAGTAGTCCGCATGACAGTGGGGTTGGGGACAATCAGCCCCAGCATTTT.

The chain joins TRBV15 to TRBJ2-7, with D unclear. V lost 0 bases and J lost 3, with 9 bases in between. Germline-derived CDR1 and CDR2 are LNHNV and YYDKDF (reference sequence). CDR3 length: 14 residues. Written as DNA, the CDR3 is TGTGCCACCAGCAGAGATGTCCAGGTCTACGAGCAGTACTTC. Translating it yields CATSRDVQVYEQYF.

The chain is built from TRBV11-3 and TRBJ1-1; D not certain. This CDR3 region has 12 residues. Germline-derived CDR1 and CDR2 are SGHNT and YENEEA. V lost 5 bases and J 10 bases, leaving 14 bases between the germline ends. The CDR3 loop is CASSLDGKGAFF. In DNA, the CDR3 is TGTGCCAGCAGCCTTGACGGGAAAGGAGCTTTCTTT.

The chain has TRBV25-1 and TRBJ2-5; 8 bases map to TRBD1. This CDR3 contains 17 residues. Germline V gene sequence: CDR1 MGHDK, CDR2 SYGVNS. The V segment lost 4 bases and the J segment 0 bases; nucleotides outside the gene matches: 10. The CDR3 bases are TGTGCCAGCAGTGGTAAACAGGGGGTGAACGACCAAGAGACCCAGTACTTC. It yields the protein CASSGKQGVNDQETQYF.

V is TRBV4-1 and J is TRBJ2-2; 11 bases match TRBD2. The CDR3 covers 19 residues. Germline CDR1 is MGHRA and CDR2 is YSYEKL. V dropped 5 bases and J dropped 3; count of bases not matched to a gene: 14. The CDR3 DNA is TGCGCCAGCAGCTTCACCATCTCCCCGGGACTAGCGGACACCGGGGAGCTGTTTTTT. This sequence encodes CASSFTISPGLADTGELFF.

The chain joins TRBV27 to TRBJ1-1; 7 bases map to TRBD1. The V segment lost 5 bases and the J segment 8 bases; nucleotides outside the gene matches: 14. This CDR3 region has 15 residues. The germline V gene has CDR1 MNHEY and CDR2 SMNVEV (reference sequence). The CDR3 coding sequence is TGTGCCAGCAGTCCTCCGGGACAGAGAATTTCCGAAGCTTTCTTT. Protein: CASSPPGQRISEAFF.

The chain has TRBV15 and TRBJ1-5; 7 bases agree with TRBD1. CDR3 size: 14 residues. The trim removed 8 bases at V and 0 bases at J, leaving 4 bases unmatched. Germline-derived CDR1 and CDR2 are LNHNV and YYDKDF (reference sequence). This CDR3 reads CATSGTVSNQPQHF. The CDR3 coding sequence is TGTGCCACCTCCGGGACAGTTAGCAATCAGCCCCAGCATTTT.

The chain employs TRBV27 and TRBJ1-1, with a tentative D call TRBD1 (5 bases). The CDR3 length is 14 residues. V lost 0 bases and J lost 4, with 9 bases in between. The germline V gene has CDR1 MNHEY and CDR2 SMNVEV (reference sequence). This chain's CDR3 is CASSLSSGSTEAFF. In nucleotides, the CDR3 is TGTGCCAGCAGTTTATCATCAGGGTCCACTGAAGCTTTCTTT.

V and J are TRBV9 and TRBJ2-3, with a weak D call TRBD2 (6 bases). This CDR3 spans 12 amino acids. The V gene lost 7 bases and the J gene lost 6 bases, with 12 bases spanning the gap. Per the germline V gene, CDR1 is SGDLS and CDR2 is YYNGEE. DNA of the CDR3: TGTGCCAGCGGGAGGATGTTCGATACGCAGTATTTT. This sequence encodes CASGRMFDTQYF.

J is TRBJ1-4 and V is TRBV6-1; TRBD1 matches 9 bases. There are 13 residues in the CDR3. The germline V gene encodes CDR1 MNHNS and CDR2 SASEGT. V dropped 8 bases and J dropped 6; count of bases not matched to a gene: 4. The CDR3 here is CASGTGWDEKLFF. The CDR3 nucleotides are TGTGCCAGCGGGACAGGGTGGGATGAAAAACTGTTTTTT.

The chain has TRBV5-4 and TRBJ2-2; possible D gene TRBD2, 6 bases. With 4 bases removed from V and 4 bases from J, the gap between germline ends came to 11 bases. The CDR3 length is 14 residues. Germline-derived CDR1 and CDR2 are SGHNT and YYREEE (reference sequence). The CDR3 region has the DNA TGTGCCAGCAGCAGCGGGTCGCTCACCGGGGAGCTGTTTTTT. This gives the protein CASSSGSLTGELFF.

The chain carries TRBV6-1 and TRBJ1-3, with D hard to call. Trimming stripped 4 bases from V and 0 bases from J, with 10 bases between. The CDR3 consists of 15 residues. Germline-derived CDR1 and CDR2 are MNHNS and SASEGT. CDR3 DNA: TGTGCCAGCAGTGCCCCGGTGAGCTCTGGAAACACCATATATTTT. Translated: CASSAPVSSGNTIYF.